What follows are 4 T cell receptor beta chains derived from one specimen sequenced in a study of cytomegalovirus exposure and HLA in healthy donors. 60 Vbeta and 13 Jbeta primers were used in PCR. Generated by immunoSEQ multiplex PCR, the TCRdb table keeps only in-frame clones and is missing some. In the table there are some 150,000 clones, 60% to 80% of which are singletons. The material sequenced was PBMCs. The source is a man aged 55 to 70 in good health and CMV-seronegative.

This chain's CDR3 is CASSEYRGNTEAFF. The CDR3 nucleotides read TGTGCCAGCAGTGAATACAGGGGGAACACTGAAGCTTTCTTT. The gene calls are TRBV6-1 and TRBJ1-1; 7 bases fit TRBD1. Germline CDR1 is MNHNS and CDR2 is SASEGT. The CDR3 runs 14 residues. J gave up 1 base and V 2 bases, and 1 base lay outside the gene matches.

This clone was counted between two and nine times. V usage is TRBV2 and J usage is TRBJ1-2, with D perhaps matching TRBD1 (6 bases). CDR1 and CDR2 from the germline V gene are SNHLY and FYNNEI. Trimming stripped 6 bases from V and 3 bases from J, with 11 bases between. The CDR3 is made up of 13 amino acids. CDR3 amino acids: CASRTGVYYGYTF. Here the CDR3 DNA reads TGTGCCAGCAGGACAGGAGTTTACTATGGCTACACCTTC.

Notes on this clone: The same CDR3 can be traced to other DNA sequences in this sample. V is TRBV7-2 and J is TRBJ1-4; 8 positions match TRBD1. The CDR3 spans 14 residues. From germline, CDR1 is SGHTA and CDR2 FQGNSA. The ends lost 1 base at V and 8 bases at J; junction bases unmatched: 3. This CDR3 is CASSLGQGREKLFF. DNA for the CDR3: TGTGCCAGCAGCTTAGGACAGGGGCGCGAAAAACTGTTTTTT.

J is TRBJ1-2 and V is TRBV30; perhaps TRBD1 as D (6 bases). Between the trimmed V and J ends, which lost 5 bases and 5 bases, there was a span of 15 bases. This CDR3 is built from 13 residues. Germline CDR1 GTSNPN, CDR2 SVGIG (reference sequence). The CDR3 spells CAWGQGPLYGYTF. CDR3 nucleotide sequence: TGTGCCTGGGGTCAGGGGCCCTTATATGGCTACACCTTC.